The 5 T cell receptor beta chains below were found in one sample sequenced in a study of Graves' ophthalmopathy and Graves' hyperthyroidism. RNA transcripts were the template, and TCR beta CDR3 regions were amplified from them. The first-round RT-PCR employed HTBI primers together with the Qiagen OneStep RT-PCR kit. A multiplex PCR was then performed as the second round. TCRdb processed the multiplex PCR reads anew with MiXCR; each CDR3 protein has one entry. The sample lists more than 550,000 distinct CDR3 sequences, roughly two fifths occurring once. Material: peripheral blood. Source of these receptors: an adult man with Graves' ophthalmopathy.

The chain carries TRBV2 and TRBJ2-2, with a tentative D call TRBD1 (6 bases). The CDR3 loop spans 13 amino acids. The germline V and J ends were trimmed by 8 bases and 7 bases, with 14 bases remaining between them. Germline values: CDR1 SNHLY, CDR2 FYNNEI. The CDR3 DNA reads as TGTGCCAGCCGGGACACAGGGCACGGGGAGCTGTTTTTT. Amino acids: CASRDTGHGELFF.

This clonotype was found a few times. The DNA for the CDR3 is TGTGCCAGCAGCGTTGGGTTTCAAGAGACCCAGTACTTC. Translating it yields CASSVGFQETQYF. The chain is built from TRBV9 and TRBJ2-5; no firm D call. The CDR3 has 13 amino acids. Trimming shortened V by 2 bases and J by 2 bases, and 7 bases separated the two germline ends. CDR1 is SGDLS, CDR2 YYNGEE, per germline. The variable domain in full, completed from reference TRBV9 and TRBJ2-5, reads DSGVTQTPKHLITATGQRVTLRCSPRSGDLSVYWYQQSLDQGLQFLIQYYNGEERAKGNILERFSAQQFPDLHSELNLSSLELGDSALYFCASSVGFQETQYFGPGTRLLVL.

The chain recombines TRBV29-1 with TRBJ2-6; D uncertain. Looked up from germline, CDR1 is SQVTM and CDR2 is ANQGSEA. V lost 7 bases, J lost 4 bases, and 8 bases lay in between. The CDR3 has 12 amino acids. The CDR3 region is CSAQQGANVLTF. CDR3 nucleotide sequence: TGCAGCGCACAGCAGGGGGCCAACGTCCTGACTTTC.

The chain combines TRBV25-1 with TRBJ1-1; D is undetermined. The CDR3 runs to 12 residues. The V end was cut by 10 bases, the J end by 1 base, with 10 bases between. CDR1 and CDR2 (germline): MGHDK, SYGVNS. The chain's CDR3 is CATPGQNTEAFF. The CDR3 coding sequence is TGTGCCACCCCCGGGCAGAACACTGAAGCTTTCTTT.

V usage is TRBV10-3 and J usage is TRBJ1-1; TRBD1 might be the D (5 bases). Germline V gene lookup returns CDR1 ENHRY and CDR2 SYGVKD. This CDR3 has 15 residues. Between the trimmed V and J ends, which lost 5 bases and 1 base, there was a span of 14 bases. The CDR3 loop reads CAISPRGQGNTEAFF. CDR3 sequence (DNA): TGTGCCATCAGTCCGAGGGGTCAGGGGAACACTGAAGCTTTCTTT.